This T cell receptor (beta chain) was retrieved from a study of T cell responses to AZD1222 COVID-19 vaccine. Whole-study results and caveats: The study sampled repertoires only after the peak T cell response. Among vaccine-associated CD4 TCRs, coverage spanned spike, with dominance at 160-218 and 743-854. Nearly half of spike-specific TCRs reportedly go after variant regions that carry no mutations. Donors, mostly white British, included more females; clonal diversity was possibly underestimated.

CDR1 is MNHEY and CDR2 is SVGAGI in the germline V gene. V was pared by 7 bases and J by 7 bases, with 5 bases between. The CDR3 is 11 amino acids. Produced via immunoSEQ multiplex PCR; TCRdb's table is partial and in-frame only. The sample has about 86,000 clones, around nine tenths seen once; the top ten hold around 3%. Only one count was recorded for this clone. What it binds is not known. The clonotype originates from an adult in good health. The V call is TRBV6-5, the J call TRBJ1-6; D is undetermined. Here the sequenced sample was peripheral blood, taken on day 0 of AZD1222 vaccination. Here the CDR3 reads CASTNNSPLHF. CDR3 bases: TGTGCCAGCACCAACAATTCACCCCTCCACTTT.